These T cell receptor beta chains were read from a single sample in a study of blood T cell repertoires in COVID-19. Profiled with immunoSEQ multiplex PCR; TCRdb holds only in-frame clones, not every one. The table has about 200,000 clones, more than 70% seen once. The sample taken for sequencing was peripheral blood. Every receptor here comes from a human donor in a cohort sampled during active COVID-19. CDR3s include the opening cysteine and the closing phenylalanine or tryptophan. The order of the fields is CDR3 length, J gene, V gene, D gene, clone size, CDR3 DNA, CDR3 protein. The D gene is left open where the match is weak. Size is omitted from some rows. Given values are once, few, many or a class for expanded clones.

14 | TRBJ1-1 | TRBV5-4 | NA | NA | TGTGCCAGCAGCTTGGCGGGGTGGGGAGACGAGGCTTTCTTT | CASSLAGWGDEAFF
12 | TRBJ1-1 | TRBV28 | NA | NA | TGTGCCAGCACTCTGGGAGGCACTGAAGCTTTCTTT | CASTLGGTEAFF
16 | TRBJ1-3 | TRBV28 | NA | NA | TGTGCCAGCAGTTCCCCCGGGACTCTCTCTGGAAACACCATATATTTT | CASSSPGTLSGNTIYF
15 | TRBJ1-5 | TRBV29-1 | TRBD1 | NA | TGCAGCGTTGCTACGGGGACAGGGGGCAATCAGCCCCAGCATTTT | CSVATGTGGNQPQHF
14 | TRBJ1-3 | TRBV5-1 | TRBD1 | NA | TGCGCCAGCAGCCCGGGACAGTCTTCGAACACCATATATTTT | CASSPGQSSNTIYF
13 | TRBJ2-7 | TRBV19 | TRBD2 | once | TGTGCCAGCGGAGCGGGGGCCTCCTACGAGCAGTACTTC | CASGAGASYEQYF
15 | TRBJ2-3 | TRBV5-1 | NA | NA | TGCGCCAGCAGCTTGGCCACTCCTAGCGAAGATACGCAGTATTTT | CASSLATPSEDTQYF
13 | TRBJ2-1 | TRBV12-3/TRBV12-4 | NA | NA | TGTGCCAGCAGCTCGGACACAAACAATGAGCAGTTCTTC | CASSSDTNNEQFF
16 | TRBJ1-1 | TRBV19 | TRBD1 | NA | TGTGCCAGTAGCCCAATTTCAGGGGGGCGAAACACTGAAGCTTTCTTT | CASSPISGGRNTEAFF
13 | TRBJ1-1 | TRBV18 | NA | NA | TGTGCCAGCTCACCCGCGGCGGACACTGAAGCTTTCTTT | CASSPAADTEAFF
17 | TRBJ2-2 | TRBV4-2 | NA | NA | TGTGCCAGCAGCCAACGTACCGGGTGGGGCGACACCGGGGAGCTGTTTTTT | CASSQRTGWGDTGELFF
16 | TRBJ1-4 | TRBV5-5 | TRBD1 | NA | TGTGCCAGCAGCTTGGAGGACAGGGCGGGTACTGAAAAACTGTTTTTT | CASSLEDRAGTEKLFF
18 | TRBJ2-4 | TRBV19 | TRBD1 | NA | TGTGCCAGTAGTATTGGGACAGGGGGGGAAGCGACCAAAAACATTCAGTACTTC | CASSIGTGGEATKNIQYF
15 | TRBJ1-2 | TRBV11-1 | NA | NA | TGTGCCAGCAGCTTAAAAGAGGGTCTTCGGGATGGCTACACCTTC | CASSLKEGLRDGYTF
14 | TRBJ2-7 | TRBV27 | TRBD2 | many | TGTGCCAGCAGCTCTAGCGGGGCAGCCTACGAGCAGTACTTC | CASSSSGAAYEQYF
15 | TRBJ1-5 | TRBV19 | NA | NA | TGTGCCAGTAGGCCGGAGGCATATAGCAATCAGCCCCAGCATTTT | CASRPEAYSNQPQHF
17 | TRBJ1-4 | TRBV7-2 | NA | NA | TGTGCCAGCAGCTTAAGGAGCGGGATTTCAACTAATGAAAAACTGTTTTTT | CASSLRSGISTNEKLFF
15 | TRBJ1-1 | TRBV30 | NA | NA | TGTGCCTGGAGTCCCGTCTGGGGGGAAGCAACTGAAGCTTTCTTT | CAWSPVWGEATEAFF
12 | TRBJ1-2 | TRBV12-3/TRBV12-4 | NA | NA | TGTGCCAGCAGTTTAAACACAGGTGGCTACACCTTC | CASSLNTGGYTF
12 | TRBJ1-1 | TRBV5-1 | NA | NA | TGCGCCAGCAGCTTTCAGAACACTGAAGCTTTCTTT | CASSFQNTEAFF
17 | TRBJ2-3 | TRBV3-1/TRBV3-2 | NA | NA | TGTGCCAGCAGCCATTACCAGCGTCGCGCTAGCACAGATACGCAGTATTTT | CASSHYQRRASTDTQYF
15 | TRBJ2-7 | TRBV5-1 | NA | NA | TGCGCCAGCAGCCAGGCCTGGGACAAGTCCTACGAGCAGTACTTC | CASSQAWDKSYEQYF
14 | TRBJ2-5 | TRBV2 | NA | NA | TGTGCCAGCCTCCGGGACCCGGAGGGGGAGACCCAGTACTTC | CASLRDPEGETQYF
20 | TRBJ2-7 | TRBV19 | NA | few | TGTGCCAGTAGTATACGGACACGGAAACCCAACCGAGCGTGGGCCTACGAGCAGTACTTC | CASSIRTRKPNRAWAYEQYF
16 | TRBJ1-4 | TRBV19 | TRBD1 | NA | TGTGCCAGTAGTCGGAGCAGGGGGCAATATAATGAAAAACTGTTTTTT | CASSRSRGQYNEKLFF
17 | TRBJ1-4 | TRBV6-1 | NA | NA | TGTGCCAGCAGTGAAGTATTAACAGGGTTAGCTAATGAAAAACTGTTTTTT | CASSEVLTGLANEKLFF
15 | TRBJ2-5 | TRBV6-2/TRBV6-3 | TRBD2 | NA | TGTGCCAGCAGTGGAGCGGGGGTGGATTTGGAGACCCAGTACTTC | CASSGAGVDLETQYF
16 | TRBJ1-3 | TRBV7-9 | NA | many | TGTGCCAGCAGCCCGGGGTGGACAGACTCTGGAAACACCATATATTTT | CASSPGWTDSGNTIYF
13 | TRBJ2-3 | TRBV5-1 | NA | once | TGCGCCAGCAGCACTCCCCCCACAGATACGCAGTATTTT | CASSTPPTDTQYF
16 | TRBJ2-1 | TRBV6-6 | NA | NA | TGTGCCAGCCACCCAGGGGAGGGAAGGTCCTACAATGAGCAGTTCTTC | CASHPGEGRSYNEQFF
15 | TRBJ2-3 | TRBV4-1 | NA | NA | TGCGCCAGCAGCCAAGACCACCAAGCTGGAGATACGCAGTATTTT | CASSQDHQAGDTQYF
16 | TRBJ1-3 | TRBV6-1 | NA | NA | TGTGCCAGCAGTGCCGGGACATACCTCTCTGGAAACACCATATATTTT | CASSAGTYLSGNTIYF
12 | TRBJ2-5 | TRBV5-6 | TRBD2 | once | TGTGCCAGCAGCCTGCTAGCGGGCTCGCCTCACTTC | CASSLLAGSPHF
15 | TRBJ2-7 | TRBV5-4 | NA | NA | TGTGCCAGCAGCTGGGACACCAGGAGCTCCTACGAGCAGTACTTC | CASSWDTRSSYEQYF
12 | TRBJ1-1 | TRBV7-9 | NA | NA | TGTGCCAGCAGCCCGAGTGTCACTGAAGCTTTCTTT | CASSPSVTEAFF
15 | TRBJ2-3 | TRBV5-1 | NA | NA | TGCGCCAGCAGCCCGTCTAGAGACCTCACGGATACGCAGTATTTT | CASSPSRDLTDTQYF
15 | TRBJ1-4 | TRBV10-3 | TRBD1 | once | TGTGCCATCAGTGATGCCGGGACAGGGCCCGCCGGACTGTTTTTT | CAISDAGTGPAGLFF
14 | TRBJ1-1 | TRBV3-1/TRBV3-2 | NA | NA | TGTGCCAGCAGCCCAGTCGATCGGGGCACTGAAGCTTTCTTT | CASSPVDRGTEAFF
17 | TRBJ1-5 | TRBV19 | NA | NA | TGTGCCAGTAGTATAGGGGATCGGGGGTTTAGCAATCAGCCCCAGCATTTT | CASSIGDRGFSNQPQHF
14 | TRBJ2-3 | TRBV19 | NA | NA | TGTGCCAGTAGAGGAGCGAGTGTTTGGGATACGCAGTATTTT | CASRGASVWDTQYF
17 | TRBJ2-6 | TRBV27 | TRBD1 | NA | TGTGCCAGCAGCCCGGACAGGGTACCCTCTGGGGCCAACGTCCTGACTTTC | CASSPDRVPSGANVLTF
13 | TRBJ1-1 | TRBV6-4 | TRBD1 | NA | TGTGCCAGCAGTGATCGGGACAGGGCCCCAGCTTTCTTT | CASSDRDRAPAFF
13 | TRBJ1-2 | TRBV19 | NA | once | TGTGCCAGTAGTACAGGGTCCCACTATGGCTACACCTTC | CASSTGSHYGYTF
18 | TRBJ2-1 | TRBV7-9 | TRBD2 | NA | TGTGCCAGCAGCTTAGCTAAGATTAGCGGGACTAGAGACAATGAGCAGTTCTTC | CASSLAKISGTRDNEQFF
19 | TRBJ2-1 | TRBV19 | NA | NA | TGTGCCAGTAGCACACTACCTCGCCGACAGATTACTACTTGGAATGAGCAGTTCTTC | CASSTLPRRQITTWNEQFF
14 | TRBJ1-6 | TRBV30 | NA | NA | TGTGCCTGGAGTGTGTGGAGTTTAAATTCACCCCTCCACTTT | CAWSVWSLNSPLHF
12 | TRBJ2-3 | TRBV5-8 | TRBD1 | once | TGTGCCAGCAGCTCAGGGGGCGATACGCAGTATTTT | CASSSGGDTQYF
15 | TRBJ1-2 | TRBV18 | NA | NA | TGTGCCAGCTCACCACCGGCGGATCCGGACTATGGCTACACCTTC | CASSPPADPDYGYTF
15 | TRBJ2-3 | TRBV28 | TRBD2 | NA | TGTGCCAGCAGTTCCGACACCCTAGCGGCAGATACGCAGTATTTT | CASSSDTLAADTQYF
13 | TRBJ1-1 | TRBV12-2 | NA | few | TGTGCAATCCCCCGACAGGGGGTCCCTGAAGCTTTCTTT | CAIPRQGVPEAFF
18 | TRBJ1-1 | TRBV11-3 | TRBD1 | NA | TGTGCCAGCAGCTTAGAACCGACAGGGGCGGGCGCGAACACTGAAGCTTTCTTT | CASSLEPTGAGANTEAFF
15 | TRBJ1-1 | TRBV10-3 | NA | NA | TGTGCCATCAGTGGGGGTCTTCGGGGAGACACTGAAGCTTTCTTT | CAISGGLRGDTEAFF
11 | TRBJ1-1 | TRBV20-1 | NA | NA | TGCAGTGCTCCTACAGGGAGCGGAGCTTTCTTT | CSAPTGSGAFF